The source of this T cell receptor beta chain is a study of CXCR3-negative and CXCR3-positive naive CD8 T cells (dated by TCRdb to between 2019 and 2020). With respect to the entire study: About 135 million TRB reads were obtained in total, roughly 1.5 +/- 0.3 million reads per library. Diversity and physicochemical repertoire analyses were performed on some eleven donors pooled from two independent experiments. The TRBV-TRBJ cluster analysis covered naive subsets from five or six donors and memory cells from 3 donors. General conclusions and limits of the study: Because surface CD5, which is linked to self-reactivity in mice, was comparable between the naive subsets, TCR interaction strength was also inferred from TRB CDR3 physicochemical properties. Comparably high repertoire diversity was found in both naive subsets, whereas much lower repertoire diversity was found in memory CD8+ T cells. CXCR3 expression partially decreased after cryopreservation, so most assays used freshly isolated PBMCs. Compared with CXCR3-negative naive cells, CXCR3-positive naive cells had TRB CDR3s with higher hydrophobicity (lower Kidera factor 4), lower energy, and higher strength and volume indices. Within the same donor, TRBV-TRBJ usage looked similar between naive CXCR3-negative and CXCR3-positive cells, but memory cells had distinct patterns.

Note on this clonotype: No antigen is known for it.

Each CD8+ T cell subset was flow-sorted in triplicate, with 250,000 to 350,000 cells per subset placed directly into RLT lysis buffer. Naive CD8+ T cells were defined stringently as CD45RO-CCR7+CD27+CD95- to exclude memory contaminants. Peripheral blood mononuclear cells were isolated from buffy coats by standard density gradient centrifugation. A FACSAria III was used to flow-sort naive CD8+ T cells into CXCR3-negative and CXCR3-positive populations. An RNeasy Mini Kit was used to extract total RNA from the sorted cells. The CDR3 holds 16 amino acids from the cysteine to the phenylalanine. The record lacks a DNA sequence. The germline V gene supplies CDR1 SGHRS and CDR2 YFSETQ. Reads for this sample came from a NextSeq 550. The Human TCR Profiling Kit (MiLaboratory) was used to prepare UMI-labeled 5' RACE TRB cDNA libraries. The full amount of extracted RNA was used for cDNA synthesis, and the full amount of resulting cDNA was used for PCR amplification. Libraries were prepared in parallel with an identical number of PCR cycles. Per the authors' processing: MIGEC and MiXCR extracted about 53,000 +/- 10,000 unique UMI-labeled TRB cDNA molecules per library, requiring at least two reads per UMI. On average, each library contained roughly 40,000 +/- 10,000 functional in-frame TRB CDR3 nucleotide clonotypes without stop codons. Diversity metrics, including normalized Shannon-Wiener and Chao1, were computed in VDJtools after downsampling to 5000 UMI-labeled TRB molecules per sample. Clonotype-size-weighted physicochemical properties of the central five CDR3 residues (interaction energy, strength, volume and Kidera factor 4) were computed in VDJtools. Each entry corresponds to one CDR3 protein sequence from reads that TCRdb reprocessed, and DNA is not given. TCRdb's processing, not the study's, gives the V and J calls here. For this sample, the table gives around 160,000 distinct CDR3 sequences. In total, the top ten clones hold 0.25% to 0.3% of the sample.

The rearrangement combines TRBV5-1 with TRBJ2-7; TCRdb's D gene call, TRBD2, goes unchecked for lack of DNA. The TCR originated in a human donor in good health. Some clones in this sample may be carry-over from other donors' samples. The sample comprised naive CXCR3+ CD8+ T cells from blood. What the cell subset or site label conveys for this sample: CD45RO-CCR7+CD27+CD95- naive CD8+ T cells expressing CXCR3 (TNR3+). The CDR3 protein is CASSLALGRATYEQYF.